The following is a T cell receptor (beta chain) sequence with its context. Together with a sample-barcoded 5' primer, a J-beta primer mix was included in a second PCR lasting roughly 6 to 12 cycles. MiXCR, run by TCRdb on the 5' RACE reads, gives a single entry per CDR3 protein. The table lists approximately 1,700,000 distinct CDR3 sequences, more than 35% of them singletons. V dropped 2 bases and J dropped 11 bases, with 22 bases sitting between them. CDR1 and CDR2 from the germline V gene are LGHNT and FRNRAP. This CDR3 region has 16 residues. This specimen comes from a study of blood T cells in healthy people across ages.

The source of this sequence is a human donor in good health. Material for sequencing was blood. The chain recombines TRBV12-5 with TRBJ1-5, with TRBD1 as a possible D gene (6 bases). The CDR3 reads CASGLTTGPSPPAQHF. The CDR3 DNA reads TGTGCTAGTGGTTTGACGACAGGCCCTTCCCCTCCGGCCCAGCATTTT.